A single sample gave rise to the 22 T cell receptor beta chains below, sequenced in a study of blood T cell repertoires in COVID-19. TCRdb's table, derived via immunoSEQ multiplex PCR, lists solely in-frame clones and lacks some. There are a few hundred thousand clones in the sample; roughly 77% occur only once, and approximately 8.7% lies in the top ten. The sample consisted of PBMCs or T cells enriched from blood (not recorded which). These receptors were collected from a man in his forties or fifties who had recovered from COVID-19.

The chain is built from TRBV3-1 (or the pseudogene TRBV3-2) and TRBJ1-1, with D possibly matching TRBD1 (5 bases). This CDR3 has 14 amino acids. Per germline, CDR1 LGHDT and CDR2 YNNKEL (reference sequence). Trimming left V 4 bases short and J 0 bases short, with 9 bases between. This chain's CDR3 is CASSRQQMNTEAFF. As DNA, the CDR3 is TGTGCCAGCAGCCGACAGCAAATGAACACTGAAGCTTTCTTT.

This chain joins TRBV19 and TRBJ1-5; TRBD1 agrees at 7 bases. Germline CDR1 LNHDA, CDR2 SQIVND (reference sequence). This CDR3 is built from 15 residues. Trimming removed 6 bases from V and 3 bases from J; junction bases left unmatched: 8. The CDR3 DNA is TGTGCCAGTAGGACAGGGACGTCGTACAATCAGCCCCAGCATTTT. Translated, it gives CASRTGTSYNQPQHF.

CDR3 sequence: CASSPPRREGDEQFF. The CDR3 DNA reads TGTGCCAGCAGCCCCCCAAGGCGGGAGGGCGATGAGCAGTTCTTC. J is TRBJ2-1 and V is TRBV9, with 9 bases aligning to TRBD2. Germline CDR1 SGDLS, CDR2 YYNGEE. V lost 4 bases, J lost 8 bases, and 10 bases stayed unmatched. CDR3 length equals 15 residues.

The genes are TRBV21-1 and TRBJ2-5; the DNA was not compared with TRBD1, the D call given in the table. TRBV21-1 is a pseudogene locus. The CDR3 extends over 15 amino acids. CDR3 loop: CASSKEDRGKETQYF. CDR3 nucleotide sequence: TGTGCCAGCAGCAAAGAGGACAGGGGAAAAGAGACCCAGTACTTC.

This sequence joins TRBV9 and TRBJ2-1, with 9 bases matching TRBD1. V shed 2 bases, J shed 4 bases, and the junction held 10 bases outside the gene matches. Looked up from germline, CDR1 is SGDLS and CDR2 is YYNGEE. The length of the CDR3 is 17 residues. The CDR3 DNA reads TGTGCCAGCAGCGTTCGTACCGGGACAGGGATTTACAATGAGCAGTTCTTC. Translation gives CASSVRTGTGIYNEQFF.

This clone came up once. The V gene is TRBV9, the J gene TRBJ1-1; tentative D call: TRBD1 (5 bases). CDR1 is SGDLS, CDR2 YYNGEE, per germline. CDR3 size: 13 residues. The germline V and J ends were trimmed by 4 bases and 6 bases, with 13 bases remaining between them. The CDR3 coding sequence is TGTGCCAGCAGCTTAGGGCCGGGGGCTGAAGCTTTCTTT. Its protein product is CASSLGPGAEAFF.

The chain is built from TRBV2 and TRBJ2-7; TRBD2 is a possible D gene (5 bases). V was pared by 6 bases and J by 6 bases, with 9 bases between. Germline V gene lookup returns CDR1 SNHLY and CDR2 FYNNEI. The CDR3 length is 11 residues. As DNA, the CDR3 is TGTGCCAGCAGGCAACTAGGCGAGCAGTACTTC. Translation: CASRQLGEQYF.

This clone has a single count. The chain carries TRBV2 and TRBJ2-7, with 9 bases matching TRBD2. There are 20 residues in the CDR3. Germline CDR1 reads SNHLY; CDR2 reads FYNNEI. The trim removed 4 bases at V and 5 bases at J, leaving 24 bases unmatched. In DNA, the CDR3 is TGTGCCAGCAGTGCCACCGGTAGCGGGAGAACCCCTCGGGCAAGGAACGAGCAGTACTTC. Encoded protein: CASSATGSGRTPRARNEQYF.

The gene calls are TRBV6-6 and TRBJ1-1; D may be TRBD1 (5 bases). V lost 11 bases and J lost 10, with 23 bases in between. The CDR3 is 13 residues long. Germline loops: CDR1 MNHNY, CDR2 SVGAGI (reference sequence). The CDR3 loop reads CAGGETDQLGAFF. Here the CDR3 DNA reads TGTGCCGGGGGGGAGACTGATCAGCTCGGAGCTTTCTTT.

The gene calls are TRBV25-1 and TRBJ2-6, with 11 bases identical to TRBD1. Losses at the gene ends were 6 bases for V and 3 bases for J; bases not matched to a gene: 7. CDR3 length: 17 residues. The germline V gene has CDR1 MGHDK and CDR2 SYGVNS. Here the CDR3 reads CASSPGQGAYGANVLTF. The CDR3 DNA sequence: TGTGCCAGCAGCCCCGGACAGGGGGCTTATGGGGCCAACGTCCTGACTTTC.

The rearrangement links TRBV9 to TRBJ1-4; TRBD1 matches at 9 bases. CDR3 length: 15 residues. Germline V gives CDR1 SGDLS, CDR2 YYNGEE. After removal of 4 bases from V and 8 bases from J, the junction contained 9 bases not matched to a gene. CDR3 loop: CASSPGQGRGEKLFF. The CDR3, as DNA: TGTGCCAGCAGCCCCGGACAGGGGAGGGGGGAAAAACTGTTTTTT.

The chain couples TRBV10-1 to TRBJ1-6, with TRBD1 matching 8 bases. The CDR3 runs 14 residues. Trimming took 7 bases from V and 9 from J; bases not matched to a gene: 8. The V gene's germline CDR1 is WNHNN and CDR2 SYGVQD (reference sequence). The CDR3 coding sequence is TGCGCCAGCACGTCGGGACAGGCGGGTTCACCCCTCCACTTT. It translates to CASTSGQAGSPLHF.

V is TRBV19 and J is TRBJ1-2; 8 bases match TRBD1. The V gene end was trimmed by 7 bases and the J gene end by 8 bases; junction bases not matched to a gene: 18. Germline V gives CDR1 LNHDA, CDR2 SQIVND (reference sequence). CDR3 length equals 16 residues. In DNA, the CDR3 is TGTGCCAGTACCCTTTCGGGACAGGCAGGGCTAGGAGGCTACACCTTC. This encodes CASTLSGQAGLGGYTF.

The chain combines TRBV6-5 with TRBJ1-1; D is perhaps TRBD1 (5 bases). The V gene lost 0 bases and the J gene lost 3 bases, with 11 bases spanning the gap. The CDR3 is 15 residues long. Germline values: CDR1 MNHEY, CDR2 SVGAGI. This CDR3 is CASSYSGRADTEAFF. The CDR3 DNA reads as TGTGCCAGCAGTTACTCAGGCAGGGCGGACACTGAAGCTTTCTTT.

This clone is a singleton in its sample. This chain connects TRBV7-8 to TRBJ1-1, with D perhaps matching TRBD1 (5 bases). Trimming shortened V by 5 bases and J by 1 base, and 14 bases separated the two germline ends. CDR1 and CDR2 from the germline V gene are SGHVS and FQNEAQ. The CDR3 is made up of 15 amino acids. The CDR3 loop is CASSPTGGGNTEAFF. In DNA form, the CDR3 reads TGTGCCAGCAGCCCTACGGGCGGGGGGAACACTGAAGCTTTCTTT.

The gene calls are TRBV18 and TRBJ2-2, with TRBD1 identical over 7 bases. After removal of 1 base from V and 5 bases from J, the junction contained 16 bases not matched to a gene. Germline V CDR1 and CDR2: KGHSH, LQKENI. The CDR3 consists of 19 residues. CDR3 DNA: TGTGCCAGCTCACCACTTAACTCCAGGGGGAGCAGGTCGACCGGGGAGCTGTTTTTT. The encoded protein is CASSPLNSRGSRSTGELFF.

The chain uses TRBV6-5 and TRBJ2-3; 9 bases are shared with TRBD1. Per the germline V gene, CDR1 is MNHEY and CDR2 is SVGAGI. The CDR3 extends over 14 amino acids. V gave up 5 bases and J gave up 4 bases; unmatched junction bases: 4. The CDR3 DNA reads TGTGCCAGCAGTCCCGGGACAGGGCCAGATACGCAGTATTTT. This codes for CASSPGTGPDTQYF.

This clone has a single count. The rearrangement joins TRBV5-6 to TRBJ1-2, with 8 bases aligning to TRBD1. CDR3 length: 13 amino acids. From germline, CDR1 is SGHDT and CDR2 YYEEEE. V was pared by 5 bases and J by 8 bases, with 8 bases of the junction left unmatched. DNA for the CDR3: TGTGCCAGCAGAATAGGACAGGGTGGAGGCTACACCTTC. This translates into CASRIGQGGGYTF.

J is TRBJ1-2 and V is TRBV3-1 (or the pseudogene TRBV3-2); D perhaps matches TRBD1 (5 bases). Germline V gives CDR1 LGHDT, CDR2 YNNKEL (reference sequence). This CDR3 spans 14 amino acids. Trimming pared 1 base from V and 8 bases from J, leaving 14 bases between. In nucleotides, the CDR3 is TGTGCCAGCAGCCAAGTTGGACAACCTCGAGGCTACACCTTC. This codes for CASSQVGQPRGYTF.

This clone has only a few counts. Other nucleotide sequences from this sample produce the same CDR3. This rearrangement joins TRBV7-9 to TRBJ2-2; perhaps TRBD2 as D (6 bases). The CDR3 spans 15 residues. CDR1 is SEHNR and CDR2 is FQNEAQ in the germline V gene (reference sequence). Trimming removed 0 bases at V and 3 bases at J, with 8 bases between. The CDR3 region has the DNA TGTGCCAGCAGCTTAGCGCGCGGGGACACCGGGGAGCTGTTTTTT. It encodes CASSLARGDTGELFF.

The DNA for the CDR3 is TGCGCCACCCACGGACAGGGAGACACTGAAGCTTTCTTT. Its translation: CATHGQGDTEAFF. The chain uses TRBV10-2 and TRBJ1-1; 8 bases line up with TRBD1. CDR3 size: 13 residues. Per germline, CDR1 WSHSY and CDR2 SAAADI. J lost 3 bases, V lost 10 bases, and 7 bases had no gene match.

The chain recombines TRBV5-4 with TRBJ2-2; D not resolved. From germline, CDR1 is SGHNT and CDR2 YYREEE (reference sequence). This CDR3 contains 15 residues. V gave up 3 bases and J gave up 7 bases, with 16 bases separating them. CDR3 coding DNA: TGTGCCAGCAGCTCCGCGAAAGGAGATAGCGGGGAGCTGTTTTTT. Translated: CASSSAKGDSGELFF.